The entry that follows covers one TCR beta chain sequence. Its antigen is as yet unknown. The method was immunoSEQ multiplex PCR; TCRdb's version includes in-frame clones alone and lacks a portion of them. The sample holds some 130,000 clones, about 90% seen once. This entry is derived from a study of T cell responses to AZD1222 COVID-19 vaccine. Study-level findings and limits: Breadth and depth of Spike-specific TCRs rose after two AZD1222 doses. As reported, nearly half of all spike-specific TCRs target variant regions that are unmutated. In a largely white British group with more females than males, clonal diversity was possibly underestimated. Only 5 or 6 people who got AZD1222 tested seropositive at baseline.

The receptor's source is an adult in good health. This specimen consisted of peripheral blood, obtained on day 0 of MenACWY control vaccination.

The CDR3 region is CASSLPGPRHYGYTF. The DNA for the CDR3 is TGTGCCAGCAGCTTGCCCGGGCCGAGGCACTATGGCTACACCTTC. The chain has TRBV5-6 and TRBJ1-2; D is unresolved. The germline V and J ends were trimmed by 1 base and 3 bases, with 13 bases remaining between them. Per germline, CDR1 SGHDT and CDR2 YYEEEE. CDR3 length equals 15 residues. Together with reference TRBV5-6 and TRBJ1-2, the CDR3 gives the full variable domain: DAGVTQSPTHLIKTRGQQVTLRCSPKSGHDTVSWYQQALGQGPQFIFQYYEEEERQRGNFPDRFSGHQFPNYSSELNVNALLLGDSALYLCASSLPGPRHYGYTFGSGTRLTVV.